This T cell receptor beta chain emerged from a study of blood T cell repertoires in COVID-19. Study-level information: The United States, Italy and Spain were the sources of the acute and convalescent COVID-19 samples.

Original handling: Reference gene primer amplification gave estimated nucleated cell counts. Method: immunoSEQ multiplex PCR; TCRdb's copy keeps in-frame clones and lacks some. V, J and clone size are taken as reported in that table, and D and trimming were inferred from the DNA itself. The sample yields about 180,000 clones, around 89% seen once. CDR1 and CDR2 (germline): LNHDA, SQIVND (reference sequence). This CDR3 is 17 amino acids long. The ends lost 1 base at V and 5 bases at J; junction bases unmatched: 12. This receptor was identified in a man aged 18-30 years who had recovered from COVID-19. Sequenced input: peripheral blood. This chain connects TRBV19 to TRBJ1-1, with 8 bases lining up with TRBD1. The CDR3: CASSIGARQGRRTEAFF. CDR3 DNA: TGTGCCAGTAGTATAGGGGCTCGACAGGGGAGGAGAACTGAAGCTTTCTTT.